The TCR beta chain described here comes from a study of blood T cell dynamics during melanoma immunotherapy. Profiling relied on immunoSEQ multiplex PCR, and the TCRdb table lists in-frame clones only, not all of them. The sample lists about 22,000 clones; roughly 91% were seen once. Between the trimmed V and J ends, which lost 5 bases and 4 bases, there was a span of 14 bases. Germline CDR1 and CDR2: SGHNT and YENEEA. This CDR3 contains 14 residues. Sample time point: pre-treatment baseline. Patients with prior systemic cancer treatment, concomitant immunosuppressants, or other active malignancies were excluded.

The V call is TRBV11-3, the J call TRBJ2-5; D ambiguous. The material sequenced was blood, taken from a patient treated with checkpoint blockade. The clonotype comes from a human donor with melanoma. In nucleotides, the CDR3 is TGTGCCAGCAGCCCGAAAGGTTCGAGAGAGACCCAGTACTTC. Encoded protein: CASSPKGSRETQYF.